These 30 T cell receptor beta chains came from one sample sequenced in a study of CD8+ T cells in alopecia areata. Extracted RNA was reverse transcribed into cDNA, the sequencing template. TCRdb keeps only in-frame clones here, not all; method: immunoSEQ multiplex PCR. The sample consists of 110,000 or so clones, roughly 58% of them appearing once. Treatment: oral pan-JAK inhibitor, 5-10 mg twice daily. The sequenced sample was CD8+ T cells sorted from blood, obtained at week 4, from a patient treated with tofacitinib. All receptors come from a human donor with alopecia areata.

CDR3 sequence reads: CASSSRLALTQETQYF. CDR3 nucleotide sequence: TGTGCCAGCAGCTCCAGACTAGCGCTAACCCAAGAGACCCAGTACTTC. V and J are TRBV13 and TRBJ2-5; 8 nucleotides agree with TRBD2. The CDR3 runs to 16 residues. Germline V CDR1 and CDR2: PRHDT, FYEKMQ (reference sequence). V trimming: 4 bases; J trimming: 1 base; junction bases outside the gene matches: 8.

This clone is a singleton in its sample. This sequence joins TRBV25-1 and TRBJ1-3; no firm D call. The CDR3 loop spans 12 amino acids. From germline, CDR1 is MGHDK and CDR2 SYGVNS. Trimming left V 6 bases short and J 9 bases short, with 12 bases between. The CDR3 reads CASSDPGSTIYF. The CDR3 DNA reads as TGTGCCAGCAGCGACCCGGGGAGCACCATATATTTT. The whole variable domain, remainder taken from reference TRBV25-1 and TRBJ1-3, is EADIYQTPRYLVIGTGKKITLECSQTMGHDKMYWYQQDPGMELHLIHYSYGVNSTEKGDLSSESTVSRIRTEHFPLTLESARPSHTSQYLCASSDPGSTIYFGEGSWLTVV.

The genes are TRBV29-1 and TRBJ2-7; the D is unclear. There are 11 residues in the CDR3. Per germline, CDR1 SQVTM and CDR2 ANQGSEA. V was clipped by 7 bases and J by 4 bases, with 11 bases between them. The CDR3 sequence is CSALTEYEQYF. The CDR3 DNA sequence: TGCAGCGCCTTAACAGAATACGAGCAGTACTTC.

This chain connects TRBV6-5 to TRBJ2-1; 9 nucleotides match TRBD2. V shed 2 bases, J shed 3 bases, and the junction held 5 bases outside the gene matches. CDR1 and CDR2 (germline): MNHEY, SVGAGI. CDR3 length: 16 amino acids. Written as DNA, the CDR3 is TGTGCCAGCAGTTACGCCAGCGGGGGGAACTACAATGAGCAGTTCTTC. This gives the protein CASSYASGGNYNEQFF.

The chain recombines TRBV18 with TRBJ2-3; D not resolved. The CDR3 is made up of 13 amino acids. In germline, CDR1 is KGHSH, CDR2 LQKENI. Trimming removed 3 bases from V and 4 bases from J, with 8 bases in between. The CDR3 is CASSPESPDTQYF. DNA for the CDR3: TGTGCCAGCTCACCGGAGTCTCCAGATACGCAGTATTTT.

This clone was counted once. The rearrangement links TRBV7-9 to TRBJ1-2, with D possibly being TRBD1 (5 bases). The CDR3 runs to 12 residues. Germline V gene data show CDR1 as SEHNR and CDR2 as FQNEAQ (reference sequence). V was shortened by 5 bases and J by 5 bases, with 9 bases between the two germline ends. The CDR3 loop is CASSEGLYGYTF. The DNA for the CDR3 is TGTGCCAGCAGCGAGGGACTTTATGGCTACACCTTC.

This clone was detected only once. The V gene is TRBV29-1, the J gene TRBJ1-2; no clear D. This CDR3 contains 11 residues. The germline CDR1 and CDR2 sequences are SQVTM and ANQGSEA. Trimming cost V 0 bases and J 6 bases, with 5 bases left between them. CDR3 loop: CSVEEGNGYTF. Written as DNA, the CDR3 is TGCAGCGTTGAAGAGGGTAATGGCTACACCTTC.

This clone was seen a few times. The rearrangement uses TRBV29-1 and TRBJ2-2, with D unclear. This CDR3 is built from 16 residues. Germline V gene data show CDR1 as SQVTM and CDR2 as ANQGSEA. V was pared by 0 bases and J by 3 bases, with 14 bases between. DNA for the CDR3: TGCAGCGTTGAAGACCGGACGGGTAGGGACACCGGGGAGCTGTTTTTT. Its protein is CSVEDRTGRDTGELFF.

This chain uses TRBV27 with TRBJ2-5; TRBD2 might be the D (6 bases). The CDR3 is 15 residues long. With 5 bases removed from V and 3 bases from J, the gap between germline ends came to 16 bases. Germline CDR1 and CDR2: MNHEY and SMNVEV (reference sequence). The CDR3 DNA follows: TGTGCCAGCAGTACCTTTGGGACTTTCAAAGAGACCCAGTACTTC. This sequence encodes CASSTFGTFKETQYF.

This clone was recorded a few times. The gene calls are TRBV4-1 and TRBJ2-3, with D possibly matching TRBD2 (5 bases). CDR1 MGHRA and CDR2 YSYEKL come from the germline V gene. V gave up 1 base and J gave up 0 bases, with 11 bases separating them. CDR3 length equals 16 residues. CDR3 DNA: TGCGCCAGCAGCCAAGGTGGCAGCGGTAGCACAGATACGCAGTATTTT. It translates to CASSQGGSGSTDTQYF.

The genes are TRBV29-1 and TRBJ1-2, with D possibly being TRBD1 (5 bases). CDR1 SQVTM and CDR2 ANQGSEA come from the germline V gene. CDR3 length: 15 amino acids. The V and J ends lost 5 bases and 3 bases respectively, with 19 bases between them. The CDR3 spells CSVIFRGQRHYGYTF. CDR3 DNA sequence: TGCAGCGTTATTTTCCGGGGCCAGAGACACTATGGCTACACCTTC.

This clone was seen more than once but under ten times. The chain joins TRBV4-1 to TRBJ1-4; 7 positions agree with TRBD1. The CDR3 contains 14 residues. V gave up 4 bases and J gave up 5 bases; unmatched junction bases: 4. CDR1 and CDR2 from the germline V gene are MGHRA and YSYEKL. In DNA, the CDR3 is TGCGCCAGCAGCCTGACAGGGATGAATGAAAAACTGTTTTTT. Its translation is CASSLTGMNEKLFF.

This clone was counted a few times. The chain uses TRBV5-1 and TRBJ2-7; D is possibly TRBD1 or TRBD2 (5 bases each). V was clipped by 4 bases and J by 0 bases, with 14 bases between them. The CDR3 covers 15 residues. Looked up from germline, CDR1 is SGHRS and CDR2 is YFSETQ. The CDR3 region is CASSLPGTDSYEQYF. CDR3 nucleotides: TGCGCCAGCAGCCTGCCCGGGACCGACTCCTACGAGCAGTACTTC. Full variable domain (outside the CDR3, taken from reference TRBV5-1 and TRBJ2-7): KAGVTQTPRYLIKTRGQQVTLSCSPISGHRSVSWYQQTPGQGLQFLFEYFSETQRNKGNFPGRFSGRQFSNSRSEMNVSTLELGDSALYLCASSLPGTDSYEQYFGPGTRLTVT.

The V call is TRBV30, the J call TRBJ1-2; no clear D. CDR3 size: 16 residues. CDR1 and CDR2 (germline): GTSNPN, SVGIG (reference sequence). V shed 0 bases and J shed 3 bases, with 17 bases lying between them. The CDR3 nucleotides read TGTGCCTGGAGTGTACATGGTTCTGAGGAACACTATGGCTACACCTTC. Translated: CAWSVHGSEEHYGYTF.

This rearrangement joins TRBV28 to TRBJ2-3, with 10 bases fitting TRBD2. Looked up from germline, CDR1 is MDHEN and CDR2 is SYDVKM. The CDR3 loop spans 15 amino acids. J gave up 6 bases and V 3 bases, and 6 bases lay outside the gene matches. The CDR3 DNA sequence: TGTGCCAGCAGTTTCGAGCGGGGGGGCGAGGATACGCAGTATTTT. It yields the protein CASSFERGGEDTQYF.

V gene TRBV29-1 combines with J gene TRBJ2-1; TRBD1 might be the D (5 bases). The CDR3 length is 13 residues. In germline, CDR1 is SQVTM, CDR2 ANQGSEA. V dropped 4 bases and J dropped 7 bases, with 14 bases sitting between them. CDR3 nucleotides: TGCAGCGTTGGTGGTCAGGGAAGGAATGAGCAGTTCTTC. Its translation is CSVGGQGRNEQFF.

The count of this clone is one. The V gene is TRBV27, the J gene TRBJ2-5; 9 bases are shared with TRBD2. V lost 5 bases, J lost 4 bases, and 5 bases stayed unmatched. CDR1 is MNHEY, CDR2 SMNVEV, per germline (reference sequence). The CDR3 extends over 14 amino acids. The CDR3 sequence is CASSPAGGRETQYF. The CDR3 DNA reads TGTGCCAGCAGTCCAGCGGGGGGTCGAGAGACCCAGTACTTC.

CDR3 sequence (DNA): TGTGCCAGCAGCTTAGGGGACCTCTATGGCTACACCTTC. This sequence encodes CASSLGDLYGYTF. The V call is TRBV7-2, the J call TRBJ1-2, with D possibly being TRBD1 (5 bases). Germline lookup yields CDR1 SGHTA and CDR2 FQGNSA. This CDR3 contains 13 residues. The germline V and J ends were trimmed by 1 base and 4 bases, with 7 bases remaining between them. The variable domain in full, with the rest retrieved from reference TRBV7-2 and TRBJ1-2, is GAGVSQSPSNKVTEKGKDVELRCDPISGHTALYWYRQSLGQGLEFLIYFQGNSAPDKSGLPSDRFSAERTGGSVSTLTIQRTQQEDSAVYLCASSLGDLYGYTFGSGTRLTVV.

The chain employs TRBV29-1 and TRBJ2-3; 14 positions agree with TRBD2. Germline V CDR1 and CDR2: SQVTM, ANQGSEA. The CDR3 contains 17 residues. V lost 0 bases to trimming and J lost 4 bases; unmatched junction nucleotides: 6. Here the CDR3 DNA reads TGCAGCGTTGAAGATCGACTAGCGGGGGGGCCCCCAGATACGCAGTATTTT. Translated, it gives CSVEDRLAGGPPDTQYF.

The CDR3 spells CASSLPRQEPNTEAFF. The CDR3 DNA is TGTGCCAGCAGTTTACCCCGACAGGAGCCGAACACTGAAGCTTTCTTT. The chain recombines TRBV28 with TRBJ1-1; a weak D match, TRBD1 (6 bases). Germline-derived CDR1 and CDR2 are MDHEN and SYDVKM. With 2 bases removed from V and 1 base from J, the gap between germline ends came to 14 bases. The CDR3 consists of 16 residues.

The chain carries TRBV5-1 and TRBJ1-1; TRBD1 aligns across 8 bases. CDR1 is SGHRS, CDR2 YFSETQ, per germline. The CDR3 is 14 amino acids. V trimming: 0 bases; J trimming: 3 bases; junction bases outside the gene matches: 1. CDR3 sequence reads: CASSLDRGDTEAFF. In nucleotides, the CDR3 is TGCGCCAGCAGCTTGGACAGGGGGGACACTGAAGCTTTCTTT. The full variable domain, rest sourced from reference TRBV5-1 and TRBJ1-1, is KAGVTQTPRYLIKTRGQQVTLSCSPISGHRSVSWYQQTPGQGLQFLFEYFSETQRNKGNFPGRFSGRQFSNSRSEMNVSTLELGDSALYLCASSLDRGDTEAFFGQGTRLTVV.

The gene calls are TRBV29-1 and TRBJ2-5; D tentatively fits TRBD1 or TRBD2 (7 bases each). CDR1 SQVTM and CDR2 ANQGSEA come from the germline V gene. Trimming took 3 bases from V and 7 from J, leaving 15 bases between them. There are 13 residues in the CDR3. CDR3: CSVEVQGEGTQYF. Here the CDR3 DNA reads TGCAGCGTTGAGGTTCAGGGGGAGGGGACCCAGTACTTC. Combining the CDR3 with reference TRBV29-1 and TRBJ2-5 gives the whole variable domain SAVISQKPSRDICQRGTSLTIQCQVDSQVTMMFWYRQQPGQSLTLIATANQGSEATYESGFVIDKFPISRPNLTFSTLTVSNMSPEDSSIYLCSVEVQGEGTQYFGPGTRLLVL.

The CDR3 region has the DNA TGTGCCAGCAGCTTGACTTCCGAGCAGTACTTC. Translation: CASSLTSEQYF. V gene TRBV5-6 combines with J gene TRBJ2-7; no reliable D call. Trimming left V 1 base short and J 6 bases short, with 5 bases between. Germline V gene lookup returns CDR1 SGHDT and CDR2 YYEEEE. This CDR3 contains 11 residues.

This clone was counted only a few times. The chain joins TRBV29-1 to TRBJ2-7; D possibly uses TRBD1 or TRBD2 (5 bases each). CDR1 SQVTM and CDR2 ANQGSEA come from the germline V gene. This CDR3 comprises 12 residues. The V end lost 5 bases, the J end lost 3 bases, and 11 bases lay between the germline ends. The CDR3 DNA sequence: TGCAGCGTTAGACGGGGCGTCTACGAGCAGTACTTC. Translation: CSVRRGVYEQYF.

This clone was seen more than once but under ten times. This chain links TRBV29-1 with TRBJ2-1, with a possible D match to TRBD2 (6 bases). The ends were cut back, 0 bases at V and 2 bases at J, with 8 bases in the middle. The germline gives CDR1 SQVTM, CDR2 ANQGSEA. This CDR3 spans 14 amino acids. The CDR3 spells CSVEEGGAYNEQFF. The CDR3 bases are TGCAGCGTTGAAGAAGGAGGGGCCTACAATGAGCAGTTCTTC.

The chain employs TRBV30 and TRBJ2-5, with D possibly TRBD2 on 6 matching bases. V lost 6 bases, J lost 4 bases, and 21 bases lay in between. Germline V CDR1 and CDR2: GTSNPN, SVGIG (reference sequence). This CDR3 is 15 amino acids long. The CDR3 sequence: CACESDQMGGETQYF. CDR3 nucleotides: TGTGCCTGTGAGTCCGATCAAATGGGAGGAGAGACCCAGTACTTC.

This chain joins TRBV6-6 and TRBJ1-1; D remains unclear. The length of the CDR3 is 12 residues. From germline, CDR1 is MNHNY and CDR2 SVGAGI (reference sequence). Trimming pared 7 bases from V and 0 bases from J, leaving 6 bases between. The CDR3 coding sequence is TGTGCCAGCAATCTCATGAACACTGAAGCTTTCTTT. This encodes CASNLMNTEAFF.

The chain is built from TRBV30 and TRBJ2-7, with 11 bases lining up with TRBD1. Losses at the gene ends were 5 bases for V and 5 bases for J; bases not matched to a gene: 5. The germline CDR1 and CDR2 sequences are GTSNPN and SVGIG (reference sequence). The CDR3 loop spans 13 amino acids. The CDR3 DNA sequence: TGTGCCTGGGACCGGGACAGGGGGGACGAGCAGTACTTC. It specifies CAWDRDRGDEQYF.

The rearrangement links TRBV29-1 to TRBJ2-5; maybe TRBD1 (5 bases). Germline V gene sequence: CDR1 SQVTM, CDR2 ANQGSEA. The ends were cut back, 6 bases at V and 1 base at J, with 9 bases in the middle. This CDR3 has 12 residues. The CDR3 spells CSVTASQETQYF. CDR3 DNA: TGCAGCGTGACAGCGTCCCAAGAGACCCAGTACTTC.

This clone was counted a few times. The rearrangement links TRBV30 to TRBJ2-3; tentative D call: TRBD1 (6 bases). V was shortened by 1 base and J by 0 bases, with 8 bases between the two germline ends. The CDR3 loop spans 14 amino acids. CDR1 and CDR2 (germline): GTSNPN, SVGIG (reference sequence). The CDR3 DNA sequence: TGTGCCTGGAGTGGGGGGCCGAGCACAGATACGCAGTATTTT. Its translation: CAWSGGPSTDTQYF. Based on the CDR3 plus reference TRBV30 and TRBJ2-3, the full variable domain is SQTIHQWPATLVQPVGSPLSLECTVEGTSNPNLYWYRQAAGRGLQLLFYSVGIGQISSEVPQNLSASRPQDRQFILSSKKLLLSDSGFYLCAWSGGPSTDTQYFGPGTRLTVL.